These 20 T cell receptor beta chains share one sample of origin, sequenced in a study of blood T cell repertoires in COVID-19. Profiling relied on immunoSEQ multiplex PCR, and the TCRdb table lists in-frame clones only, not all of them. The sample consists of 55,000 to 70,000 clones, around nine tenths of them appearing once. The sequenced sample was peripheral blood. All receptors derive from a man aged 70-80 years with acute or convalescent COVID-19.

This rearrangement joins TRBV29-1 to TRBJ2-1; perhaps TRBD1 as D (5 bases). The CDR3 consists of 15 residues. The germline V gene encodes CDR1 SQVTM and CDR2 ANQGSEA. The V end lost 5 bases, the J end lost 0 bases, and 14 bases lay between the germline ends. CDR3 bases: TGCAGCGTTACGGACACTCTTAGCTCCTACAATGAGCAGTTCTTC. It codes for CSVTDTLSSYNEQFF.

The J gene is TRBJ1-1, the V gene TRBV12-3 or TRBV12-4; D is ambiguous. V dropped 2 bases and J dropped 10 bases, with 14 bases sitting between them. The CDR3 contains 13 residues. The CDR3 protein is CASSLSGTRLAFF. In DNA, the CDR3 is TGTGCCAGCAGTTTATCGGGTACGCGTTTAGCTTTCTTT.

The chain joins TRBV4-1 to TRBJ1-6, with D tentatively TRBD1 (6 bases). The CDR3 is made up of 16 amino acids. Between the trimmed V and J ends, which lost 4 bases and 9 bases, there was a span of 19 bases. CDR1 and CDR2 (germline): MGHRA, YSYEKL. CDR3 coding DNA: TGCGCCAGCAGCCTGGGTTTGGGGGGGCAGGGTTCACCCCTCCACTTT. Encoded protein: CASSLGLGGQGSPLHF.

The genes are TRBV2 and TRBJ1-2; 8 nucleotides match TRBD1. The V gene end was trimmed by 9 bases and the J gene end by 8 bases; junction bases not matched to a gene: 11. In germline, CDR1 is SNHLY, CDR2 FYNNEI. This CDR3 contains 13 residues. The CDR3 coding sequence is TGTGCCAGTGGGCAAGGGACAGGACAAGGCTACACCTTC. Protein sequence: CASGQGTGQGYTF.

The chain links TRBV7-3 to TRBJ2-2; 8 positions match TRBD2. With V trimmed by 1 base and J by 2 bases, 3 bases remained unmatched. The CDR3 has 16 residues. Germline assignment: CDR1 SGHTA and CDR2 FQGTGA. CDR3 region: CASSLNSGGNTGELFF. DNA of the CDR3: TGTGCCAGCAGCTTAAACAGCGGGGGAAACACCGGGGAGCTGTTTTTT.

V usage is TRBV3-1 (or the pseudogene TRBV3-2) and J usage is TRBJ2-7, with TRBD2 matching 9 bases. CDR3 length: 13 residues. Germline-derived CDR1 and CDR2 are LGHDT and YNNKEL (reference sequence). The trim removed 4 bases at V and 4 bases at J, leaving 2 bases unmatched. The CDR3 bases are TGTGCCAGCAGCCGGACTAGCGCTTACGAGCAGTACTTC. Protein: CASSRTSAYEQYF.

The chain uses TRBV4-1 and TRBJ2-1, with 8 bases fitting TRBD1. CDR1 MGHRA and CDR2 YSYEKL come from the germline V gene. Trimming removed 1 base from V and 1 base from J; junction bases left unmatched: 3. CDR3 length: 16 residues. CDR3 in DNA: TGCGCCAGCAGCCAAGGGACAGGGATTTCCTACAATGAGCAGTTCTTC. Amino acid sequence: CASSQGTGISYNEQFF.

V is TRBV6-2 or TRBV6-3 and J is TRBJ2-3; 9 bases agree with TRBD1. The germline V gene has CDR1 MNHEY and CDR2 SVGEGT. The CDR3 length is 15 residues. Germline trimming cut 5 bases from V and 4 bases from J; bases unmatched to any gene: 7. This CDR3 is CASSARTGVADTQYF. Here the CDR3 DNA reads TGTGCCAGCAGTGCACGGACAGGGGTCGCAGATACGCAGTATTTT.

V gene TRBV7-6 combines with J gene TRBJ2-4, with D perhaps matching TRBD1 (5 bases). The CDR3 spans 16 residues. V gave up 3 bases and J gave up 6 bases, with 18 bases separating them. The V gene's germline CDR1 is SGHVS and CDR2 FNYEAQ. This chain's CDR3 is CASSFPDRQNRNIQYF. The CDR3 DNA follows: TGTGCCAGCAGCTTCCCAGACCGACAGAATCGAAACATTCAGTACTTC.

V and J are TRBV24-1 and TRBJ2-2, with TRBD1 matching 7 bases. The CDR3 runs 14 residues. Germline lookup yields CDR1 KGHDR and CDR2 SFDVKD. Trimming removed 7 bases from V and 0 bases from J; junction bases left unmatched: 1. DNA for the CDR3: TGTGCCACCAGAGGACAGGCGAACACCGGGGAGCTGTTTTTT. Its protein product is CATRGQANTGELFF.

The chain is built from TRBV5-1 and TRBJ1-1, with 7 bases lining up with TRBD1. The V gene's germline CDR1 is SGHRS and CDR2 YFSETQ. J lost 0 bases, V lost 0 bases, and 2 bases had no gene match. This CDR3 spans 15 amino acids. In DNA, the CDR3 is TGCGCCAGCAGCTTGGTGACAGGGATGAACACTGAAGCTTTCTTT. Translation: CASSLVTGMNTEAFF.

The chain employs TRBV12-3 or TRBV12-4 and TRBJ2-7; 8 bases match TRBD1. The CDR3 runs to 11 residues. Trimming removed 1 base from V and 12 bases from J; junction bases left unmatched: 2. The CDR3 region has the DNA TGTGCCAGCAGTTTAGGTACAGGGGGGTACTTC. Translating it yields CASSLGTGGYF.

The chain combines TRBV5-1 with TRBJ1-1; D is perhaps TRBD1 (5 bases). The CDR3 is made up of 16 amino acids. CDR1 SGHRS and CDR2 YFSETQ come from the germline V gene. V was pared by 0 bases and J by 1 base, with 13 bases between. CDR3 bases: TGCGCCAGCAGCTTGGCCGTGGGGCGTGCGAACACTGAAGCTTTCTTT. Translation gives CASSLAVGRANTEAFF. Complete variable domain (other parts from reference TRBV5-1 and TRBJ1-1): KAGVTQTPRYLIKTRGQQVTLSCSPISGHRSVSWYQQTPGQGLQFLFEYFSETQRNKGNFPGRFSGRQFSNSRSEMNVSTLELGDSALYLCASSLAVGRANTEAFFGQGTRLTVV.

The chain joins TRBV5-5 to TRBJ2-1; perhaps TRBD1 as D (6 bases). V was shortened by 4 bases and J by 9 bases, with 20 bases between the two germline ends. The germline V gene has CDR1 SGHKS and CDR2 YYEKEE (reference sequence). This CDR3 is 15 amino acids long. The CDR3 region is CASSPRAGQSGEQFF. CDR3 in DNA: TGTGCCAGCAGCCCTAGGGCCGGACAGAGCGGTGAGCAGTTCTTC. The whole variable domain, remainder taken from reference TRBV5-5 and TRBJ2-1, is DAGVTQSPTHLIKTRGQQVTLRCSPISGHKSVSWYQQVLGQGPQFIFQYYEKEERGRGNFPDRFSARQFPNYSSELNVNALLLGDSALYLCASSPRAGQSGEQFFGPGTRLTVL.

This clone was seen only once. The chain employs TRBV7-9 and TRBJ1-5; perhaps TRBD1 as D (5 bases). Trimming took 4 bases from V and 5 from J, leaving 9 bases between them. From germline, CDR1 is SEHNR and CDR2 FQNEAQ (reference sequence). This CDR3 has 13 residues. CDR3 amino acids: CASSYGGDQPQHF. For the CDR3, the DNA is TGTGCCAGCAGCTACGGGGGAGATCAGCCCCAGCATTTT.

The chain couples TRBV27 to TRBJ1-4; D unclear. V lost 2 bases, J lost 0 bases, and 7 bases lay in between. This CDR3 comprises 15 residues. Germline V gives CDR1 MNHEY, CDR2 SMNVEV (reference sequence). CDR3 in amino acids: CASSLIPATNEKLFF. The CDR3 DNA reads as TGTGCCAGCAGTTTAATCCCTGCAACTAATGAAAAACTGTTTTTT.

J is TRBJ2-1 and V is TRBV5-6, with 8 bases aligning to TRBD1. CDR3 length: 16 residues. The V and J ends lost 3 bases and 4 bases, in that order; junction bases with no gene match: 9. Germline lookup yields CDR1 SGHDT and CDR2 YYEEEE. The CDR3 loop is CASSSKRTGIYNEQFF. As DNA, the CDR3 is TGTGCCAGCAGCTCGAAAAGGACAGGGATTTACAATGAGCAGTTCTTC.

The chain uses TRBV19 and TRBJ2-5; 8 bases line up with TRBD2. CDR3 length: 19 residues. From germline, CDR1 is LNHDA and CDR2 SQIVND (reference sequence). V shed 4 bases and J 5 bases; nucleotides not matched to a gene: 21. CDR3 region: CASSRRGTPLAVGVETQYF. The CDR3 DNA reads TGTGCCAGTAGTAGGCGAGGGACACCACTAGCGGTTGGGGTTGAGACCCAGTACTTC.

This sequence joins TRBV28 and TRBJ2-3; 8 bases line up with TRBD1. V lost 2 bases to trimming and J lost 5 bases; unmatched junction nucleotides: 9. CDR3 size: 16 residues. CDR1 is MDHEN, CDR2 SYDVKM, per germline. CDR3 loop: CASSLQGAGVGDTQYF. For the CDR3, the DNA is TGTGCCAGCAGTTTACAGGGGGCGGGTGTTGGAGATACGCAGTATTTT. Based on the CDR3 plus reference TRBV28 and TRBJ2-3, the full variable domain is DVKVTQSSRYLVKRTGEKVFLECVQDMDHENMFWYRQDPGLGLRLIYFSYDVKMKEKGDIPEGYSVSREKKERFSLILESASTNQTSMYLCASSLQGAGVGDTQYFGPGTRLTVL.

This chain connects TRBV19 to TRBJ2-7, with 7 nucleotides matching TRBD1. The CDR3 loop spans 13 amino acids. V shed 1 base, J shed 4 bases, and the junction held 1 base outside the gene matches. Germline CDR1 is LNHDA and CDR2 is SQIVND (reference sequence). CDR3 bases: TGTGCCAGTAGTATAGGGGGACAGTACGAGCAGTACTTC. Its protein product is CASSIGGQYEQYF.